Detailed here is one T cell receptor (beta chain). The antigen is unknown. The sample comes from a study of beta chain features in type 1 diabetes. Of the isolated RNA, all was reverse transcribed, and so the sequenced material was expressed TCRB transcripts. The assay was immunoSEQ multiplex PCR, and TCRdb's table has in-frame clones only and misses some. The table lists a few hundred thousand clones, over 12% of them singletons. CDR1 is SEHNR, CDR2 FQNEAQ, per germline (reference sequence). The ends were cut back, 0 bases at V and 7 bases at J, with 15 bases in the middle. The CDR3 covers 15 residues. Points from the study as a whole: Compared with healthy donors, patients appeared to share more similar naive, central memory and regulatory TCRB repertoires. High TCR expression in some cells could lead to their over-representation in cDNA sequencing.

Via the markers CD45RO/CCR7/CD25/CD127/CD95/CD27, stem cell-like memory, regulatory, central memory and naive CD4+ cells were sorted. Purities over 98% were achieved in all sorted populations. V is TRBV7-9 and J is TRBJ1-2, with TRBD1 as a possible D gene (6 bases). The sequenced sample was naive CD4+ T cells from blood. This clonotype was sampled from a woman aged 18-29 years in good health. The CDR3 DNA reads as TGTGCCAGCAGCTTAGCGCGAACCGGGGACATTGGCTACACCTTC. Residues: CASSLARTGDIGYTF.